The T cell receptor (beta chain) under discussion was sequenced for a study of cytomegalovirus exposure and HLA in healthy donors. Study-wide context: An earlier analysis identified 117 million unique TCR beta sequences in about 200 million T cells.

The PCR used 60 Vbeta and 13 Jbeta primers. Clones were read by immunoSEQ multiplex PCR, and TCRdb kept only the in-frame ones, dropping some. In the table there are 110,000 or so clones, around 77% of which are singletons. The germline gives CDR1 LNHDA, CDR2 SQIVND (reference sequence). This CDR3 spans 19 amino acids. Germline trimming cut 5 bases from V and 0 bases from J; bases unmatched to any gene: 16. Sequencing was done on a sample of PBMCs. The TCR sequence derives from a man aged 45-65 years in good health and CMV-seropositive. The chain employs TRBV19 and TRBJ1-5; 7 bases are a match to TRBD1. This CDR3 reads CASSFTTGALSYSNQPQHF. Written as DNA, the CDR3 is TGTGCCAGTAGTTTTACTACAGGGGCCCTTTCCTATAGCAATCAGCCCCAGCATTTT.